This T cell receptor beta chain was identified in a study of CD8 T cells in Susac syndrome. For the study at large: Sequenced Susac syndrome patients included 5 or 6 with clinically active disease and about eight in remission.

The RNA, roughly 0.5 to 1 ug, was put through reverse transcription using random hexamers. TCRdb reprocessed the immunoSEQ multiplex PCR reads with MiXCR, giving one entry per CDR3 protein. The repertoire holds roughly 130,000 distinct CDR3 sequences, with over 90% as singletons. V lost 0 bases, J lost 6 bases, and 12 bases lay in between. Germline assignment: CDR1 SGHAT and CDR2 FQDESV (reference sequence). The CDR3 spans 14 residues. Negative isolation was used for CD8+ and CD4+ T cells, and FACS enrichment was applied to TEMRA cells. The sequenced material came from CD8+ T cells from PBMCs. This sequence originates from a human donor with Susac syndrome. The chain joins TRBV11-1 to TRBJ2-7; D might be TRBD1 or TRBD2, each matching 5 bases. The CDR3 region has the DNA TGTGCCAGCAGCTTAGCGGGGACCGCCATCGAGCAGTACTTC. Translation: CASSLAGTAIEQYF.